A selection of T cell receptor beta chains follows, all from one sample in a study of regulatory T cells in long-lasting Graves disease. MiXCR, run by TCRdb on the multiplex PCR reads, gives a single entry per CDR3 protein. Here the sample spans around 400,000 distinct CDR3 sequences, roughly a sixth being singletons. Sequenced here: peripheral blood mononuclear cells (PBMCs), sampled at new diagnosis, from a patient treated with antithyroid drugs. Receptors originate from a female donor with Graves disease. Both conserved end residues are part of each CDR3. A D gene is named only where the DNA matches it firmly. Size is stated for part of the rows, as once, few or many counts, or as a class when the clone is expanded.

>TRBV7-2|TRBJ2-5|TRBD1|many
CASSVQGAGETQYF
TGTGCCAGCAGCGTACAGGGGGCGGGGGAGACCCAGTACTTC
>TRBV19|TRBJ2-1|-|-
CAINPSDPVGGSCSYNEQFF
TGTGCCATTAACCCCTCCGATCCAGTAGGAGGGAGCTGCTCCTACAATGAGCAGTTCTTC
>TRBV15|TRBJ1-1|TRBD1|few
CATSGTRGRNTEAFF
TGTGCCACCAGCGGAACCAGGGGGCGGAACACTGAAGCTTTCTTT
>TRBV11-2|TRBJ2-1|TRBD2|many
CASSALLAGGGNEQFF
TGTGCCAGCAGCGCCCTACTAGCGGGGGGTGGTAATGAGCAGTTCTTC
>TRBV5-1|TRBJ2-7|TRBD1|many
CASSHGQGKNEQYF
TGCGCCAGCAGCCATGGACAGGGGAAGAACGAGCAGTACTTC
>TRBV6-1|TRBJ2-1|TRBD1|many
CASSDLTGSSSYNEQFF
TGTGCCAGCAGTGACCTGACAGGGTCAAGCTCCTACAATGAGCAGTTCTTC
>TRBV3-1|TRBJ2-1|-|many
CASSQGGSDEQFF
TGTGCCAGCAGCCAAGGTGGGAGTGATGAGCAGTTCTTC
>TRBV5-1|TRBJ1-2|TRBD1|few
CASSARDRGNSIYGYTF
TGCGCCAGCAGCGCCCGGGACAGGGGAAATTCGATCTATGGCTACACCTTC
>TRBV12-3/TRBV12-4|TRBJ1-1|-|few
CASTPTEGLGTEAFF
TGTGCCAGCACCCCAACCGAGGGCCTGGGCACTGAAGCTTTCTTT
>TRBV27|TRBJ2-7|-|many
CASSSPARSRRAYEQYF
TGTGCCAGCAGTTCCCCAGCCCGGAGCCGGCGGGCCTACGAGCAGTACTTC
>TRBV7-9|TRBJ2-7|-|many
CASSTSVGGWNEQYF
TGTGCCAGCAGCACAAGTGTCGGCGGGTGGAACGAGCAGTACTTC
>TRBV7-9|TRBJ2-3|-|many
CASSLDRGRTDTQYF
TGTGCCAGCAGCTTAGATCGGGGGCGGACAGATACGCAGTATTTT
>TRBV7-2|TRBJ2-5|TRBD1|many
CASSRTGQFQETQYF
TGTGCCAGCAGCCGTACGGGACAGTTTCAAGAGACCCAGTACTTC
>TRBV14|TRBJ2-7|-|many
CASSHVPPGFGYEQYF
TGTGCCAGCAGCCATGTCCCCCCAGGGTTCGGTTACGAGCAGTACTTC